This entry is about one TCR beta chain. What it binds is unknown. Template switching, a step in the protocol, added a universal primer site, and cDNA carried unique molecular identifiers. TCRdb reprocessed the 5' RACE reads with MiXCR, giving one entry per CDR3 protein. Of around 530,000 distinct CDR3 sequences in the sample, roughly 15% were seen once. This sample is drawn from a study of identical twins. Study-level findings and limits: Within cord blood, abundant beta clonotypes carried fewer insertions, but memory repertoires showed no such trend. Models underestimated out-of-frame TCR alpha sharing in monozygotic twins.

The CDR3 sequence is 15 residues long. The V gene's germline CDR1 is SGHRS and CDR2 YFSETQ. Trimming shortened V by 0 bases and J by 5 bases, and 14 bases separated the two germline ends. The same sample was also used in a study of yellow fever vaccine responses in identical twins. This second study says: Twins' vaccine T cell responses were reported to seem partly convergent and partly personalized.

This clonotype was sampled from a woman aged 18 to 35 in good health. V is TRBV5-1 and J is TRBJ1-1; possibly TRBD1 for D (6 bases). The sample was CD4+ T cells sorted from blood. CDR3 region: CASSLVGRGRTEAFF. The CDR3 region has the DNA TGCGCCAGCAGCTTGGTGGGCAGGGGCAGGACTGAAGCTTTCTTT. The whole variable domain, filled in from reference TRBV5-1 and TRBJ1-1, reads KAGVTQTPRYLIKTRGQQVTLSCSPISGHRSVSWYQQTPGQGLQFLFEYFSETQRNKGNFPGRFSGRQFSNSRSEMNVSTLELGDSALYLCASSLVGRGRTEAFFGQGTRLTVV.